This T cell receptor beta chain stems from a study of T cell changes during pregnancy in multiple sclerosis. This CDR3 spans 14 amino acids. V was clipped by 9 bases and J by 4 bases, with 16 bases between them. Germline CDR1 reads LNHNV; CDR2 reads YYDKDF (reference sequence). Libraries were prepared by immunoSEQ multiplex PCR; TCRdb keeps only in-frame clonotypes and omits some of them. The sample includes roughly 30,000 clones, about 91% seen only once; the top ten take 0.6% to 0.9%. This TCR was recovered from a female donor in good health, enrolled as a control in a pregnancy study. The input for sequencing was CD4+ T cells from peripheral blood mononuclear cells, taken in the first trimester of pregnancy. V and J are TRBV15 and TRBJ1-3, with no clear D. The CDR3 nucleotides are TGTGCCACTCGGCGGGGAAGCCAAGGAAACACCATATATTTT. This encodes CATRRGSQGNTIYF.